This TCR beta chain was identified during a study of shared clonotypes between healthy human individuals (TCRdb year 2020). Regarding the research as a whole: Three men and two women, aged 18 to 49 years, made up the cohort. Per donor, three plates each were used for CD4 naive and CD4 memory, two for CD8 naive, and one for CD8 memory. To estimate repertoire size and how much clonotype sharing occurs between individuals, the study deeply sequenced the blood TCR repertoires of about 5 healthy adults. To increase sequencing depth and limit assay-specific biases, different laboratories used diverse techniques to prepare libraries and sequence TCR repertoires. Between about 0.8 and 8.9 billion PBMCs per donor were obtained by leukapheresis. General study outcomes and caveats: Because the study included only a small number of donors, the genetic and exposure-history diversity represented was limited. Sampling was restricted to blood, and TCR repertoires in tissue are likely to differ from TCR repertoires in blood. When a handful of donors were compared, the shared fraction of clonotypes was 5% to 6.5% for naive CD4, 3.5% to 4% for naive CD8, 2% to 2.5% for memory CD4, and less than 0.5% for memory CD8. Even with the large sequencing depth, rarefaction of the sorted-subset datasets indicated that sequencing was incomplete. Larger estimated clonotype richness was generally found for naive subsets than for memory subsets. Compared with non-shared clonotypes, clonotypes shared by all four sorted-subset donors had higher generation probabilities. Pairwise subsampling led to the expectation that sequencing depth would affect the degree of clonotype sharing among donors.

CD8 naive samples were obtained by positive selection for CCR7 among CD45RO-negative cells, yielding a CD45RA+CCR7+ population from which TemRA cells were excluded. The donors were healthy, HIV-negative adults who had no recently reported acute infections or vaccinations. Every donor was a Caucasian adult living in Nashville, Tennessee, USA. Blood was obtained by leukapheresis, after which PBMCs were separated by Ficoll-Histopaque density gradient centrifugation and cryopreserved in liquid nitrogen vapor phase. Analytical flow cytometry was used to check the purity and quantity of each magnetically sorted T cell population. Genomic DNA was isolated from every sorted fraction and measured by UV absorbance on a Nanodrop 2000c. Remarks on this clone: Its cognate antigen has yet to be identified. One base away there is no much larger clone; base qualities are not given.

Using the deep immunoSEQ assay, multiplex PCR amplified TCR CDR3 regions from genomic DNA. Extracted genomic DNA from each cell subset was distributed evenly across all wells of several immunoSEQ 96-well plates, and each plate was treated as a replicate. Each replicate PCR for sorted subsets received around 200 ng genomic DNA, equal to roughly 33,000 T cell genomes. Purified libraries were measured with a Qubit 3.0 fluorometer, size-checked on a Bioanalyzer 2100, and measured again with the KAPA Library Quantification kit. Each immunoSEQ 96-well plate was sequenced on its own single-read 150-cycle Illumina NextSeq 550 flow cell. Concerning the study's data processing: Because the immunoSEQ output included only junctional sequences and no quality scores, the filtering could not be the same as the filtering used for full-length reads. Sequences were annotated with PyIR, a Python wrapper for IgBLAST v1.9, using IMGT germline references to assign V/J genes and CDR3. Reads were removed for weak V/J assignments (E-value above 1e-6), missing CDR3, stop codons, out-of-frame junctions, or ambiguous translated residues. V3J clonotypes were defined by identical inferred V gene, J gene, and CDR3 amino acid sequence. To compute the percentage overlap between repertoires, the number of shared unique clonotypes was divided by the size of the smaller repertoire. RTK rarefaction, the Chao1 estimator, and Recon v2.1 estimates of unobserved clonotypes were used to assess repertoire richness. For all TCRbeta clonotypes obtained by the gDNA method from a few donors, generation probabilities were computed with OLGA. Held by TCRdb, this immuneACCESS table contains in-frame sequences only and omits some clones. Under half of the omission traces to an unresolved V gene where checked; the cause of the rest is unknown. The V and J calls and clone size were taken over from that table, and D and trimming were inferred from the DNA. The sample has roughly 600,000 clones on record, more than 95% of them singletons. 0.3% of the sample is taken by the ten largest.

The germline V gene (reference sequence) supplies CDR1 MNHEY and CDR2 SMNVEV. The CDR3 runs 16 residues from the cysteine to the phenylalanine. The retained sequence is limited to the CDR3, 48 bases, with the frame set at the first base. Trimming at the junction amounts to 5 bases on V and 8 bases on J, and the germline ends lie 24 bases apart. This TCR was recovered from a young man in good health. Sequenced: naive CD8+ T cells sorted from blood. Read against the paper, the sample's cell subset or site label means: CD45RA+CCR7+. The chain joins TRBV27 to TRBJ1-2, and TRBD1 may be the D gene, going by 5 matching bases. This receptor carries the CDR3 CASSPMPPGQTLGYTF. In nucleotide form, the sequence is TGTGCCAGCAGTCCCATGCCTCCGGGGCAGACGTTAGGCTACACCTTC.